The next 21 T cell receptor beta chains were all read from a single sample in a study of shared clonotypes between healthy human individuals. Sequencing used immunoSEQ multiplex PCR; TCRdb keeps in-frame clones, though not all of them. The sample lists about half a million clones, roughly 80% occurring once. Specimen: PBMCs. The source of these receptors is a woman in her thirties or forties in good health. Some clones in this sample may be carry-over from other donors' samples.

This chain connects TRBV6-5 to TRBJ2-3, with 9 bases identical to TRBD2. This CDR3 comprises 15 residues. Germline CDR1 MNHEY, CDR2 SVGAGI. With 6 bases clipped from V and 0 bases from J, the junction kept 4 bases outside the gene matches. This chain's CDR3 is CASRWTSASTDTQYF. CDR3 nucleotides: TGTGCCAGCAGGTGGACTAGCGCAAGCACAGATACGCAGTATTTT.

Points on this clone: This same CDR3 is encoded by further DNA sequences in the sample. The rearrangement uses TRBV5-1 and TRBJ2-7; TRBD1 is a possible D gene (5 bases). Germline V CDR1 and CDR2: SGHRS, YFSETQ. CDR3 size: 14 residues. Trimming cost V 0 bases and J 4 bases, with 11 bases left between them. In DNA, the CDR3 is TGCGCCAGCAGCTTGGGGCAGGGCCCATACGAGCAGTACTTC. Translating gives CASSLGQGPYEQYF.

V is TRBV16 and J is TRBJ1-2, with D uncertain. Germline V gene lookup returns CDR1 KGHSY and CDR2 FQNENV. Trimming removed 3 bases from V and 4 bases from J, with 12 bases in between. The CDR3 covers 14 residues. Here the CDR3 reads CASSQPGVGYGYTF. The CDR3 DNA reads TGTGCCAGCAGCCAGCCTGGGGTGGGCTATGGCTACACCTTC.

The chain carries TRBV7-3 and TRBJ2-1; D assignment may be TRBD1 or TRBD2 (5 bases each). Germline V gene data show CDR1 as SGHTA and CDR2 as FQGTGA. The V end was cut by 4 bases, the J end by 6 bases, with 19 bases between. The CDR3 length is 16 residues. The CDR3 DNA follows: TGTGCCAGCAGCTCGGCCGAGGGGCGGAGCACCAATGAGCAGTTCTTC. Translation gives CASSSAEGRSTNEQFF. Combining the CDR3 with reference TRBV7-3 and TRBJ2-1 gives the whole variable domain GAGVSQTPSNKVTEKGKYVELRCDPISGHTALYWYRQSLGQGPEFLIYFQGTGAADDSGLPNDRFFAVRPEGSVSTLKIQRTERGDSAVYLCASSSAEGRSTNEQFFGPGTRLTVL.

V gene TRBV5-6 combines with J gene TRBJ2-7; 9 nucleotides agree with TRBD1. V was clipped by 3 bases and J by 2 bases; unmatched bases: 3. The length of the CDR3 is 14 residues. Germline-derived CDR1 and CDR2 are SGHDT and YYEEEE. In DNA, the CDR3 is TGTGCCAGCAGCTACGGGACAGGGACCTACGAGCAGTACTTC. It codes for CASSYGTGTYEQYF.

There are a few counts of this clone. This chain uses TRBV29-1 with TRBJ2-3, with TRBD2 identical over 7 bases. V lost 8 bases to trimming and J lost 0 bases; unmatched junction nucleotides: 11. This CDR3 spans 15 amino acids. The V gene's germline CDR1 is SQVTM and CDR2 ANQGSEA. Here the CDR3 reads CSTRSSSGSTDTQYF. CDR3 coding DNA: TGCAGCACCCGCTCCTCTAGCGGTAGCACAGATACGCAGTATTTT.

J is TRBJ1-5 and V is TRBV11-1, with 7 bases that match TRBD1. Germline-derived CDR1 and CDR2 are SGHAT and FQDESV (reference sequence). Unmatched junction bases numbered 12, after V lost 5 bases and J lost 2 bases. This CDR3 has 17 residues. This chain's CDR3 is CASSPGRQGSGNQPQHF. CDR3 in DNA: TGTGCCAGCAGCCCGGGGAGACAGGGATCGGGCAATCAGCCCCAGCATTTT.

In its sample, this clone was seen a few times. CDR3 in DNA: TGCAGCGTTGAAAGGGCCCTGAACACTGAAGCTTTCTTT. Encoded protein: CSVERALNTEAFF. This sequence joins TRBV29-1 and TRBJ1-1, with D unclear. Deletions cut 2 bases from V and 0 bases from J, with 7 bases between. The CDR3 length is 13 residues. Per the germline V gene, CDR1 is SQVTM and CDR2 is ANQGSEA.

The chain recombines TRBV27 with TRBJ2-2, with TRBD1 matching over 9 bases. With V trimmed by 2 bases and J by 3 bases, 7 bases remained unmatched. Per germline, CDR1 MNHEY and CDR2 SMNVEV (reference sequence). CDR3 length equals 17 residues. The CDR3 reads CASSLEAGTGYTGELFF. CDR3 bases: TGTGCCAGCAGTTTAGAGGCCGGGACAGGGTACACCGGGGAGCTGTTTTTT.

The genes are TRBV5-1 and TRBJ2-1; 9 bases map to TRBD2. The germline CDR1 and CDR2 sequences are SGHRS and YFSETQ. The trim removed 0 bases at V and 2 bases at J, leaving 27 bases unmatched. This CDR3 has 24 amino acids. CDR3 DNA: TGCGCCAGCAGCTTGGAACCTAGCGGGAAACCAAAGCTCTGGCGGACCCGTGCCTACAATGAGCAGTTCTTC. Protein sequence: CASSLEPSGKPKLWRTRAYNEQFF.

V usage is TRBV7-9 and J usage is TRBJ2-1; 7 positions agree with TRBD2. This CDR3 is built from 14 residues. After removal of 1 base from V and 5 bases from J, the junction contained 2 bases not matched to a gene. The germline V gene encodes CDR1 SEHNR and CDR2 FQNEAQ (reference sequence). CDR3 sequence: CASSLGRGDNEQFF. The CDR3 DNA reads TGTGCCAGCAGCTTAGGTCGGGGGGACAATGAGCAGTTCTTC.

The V and J genes are TRBV5-8 and TRBJ1-5, with 7 bases that match TRBD1. Germline-derived CDR1 and CDR2 are SGHTS and YDEGEE. The CDR3 length is 16 residues. V gave up 4 bases and J gave up 3 bases; unmatched junction bases: 10. The CDR3 here is CASSIRGQASNQPQHF. CDR3 bases: TGTGCCAGCAGCATTCGAGGACAGGCTTCCAATCAGCCCCAGCATTTT.

The rearrangement links TRBV7-9 to TRBJ2-1, with 9 positions matching TRBD2. V shed 3 bases and J 2 bases; nucleotides not matched to a gene: 2. Germline values: CDR1 SEHNR, CDR2 FQNEAQ (reference sequence). The CDR3 sequence is 15 residues long. CDR3: CASSFRLAAYNEQFF. DNA for the CDR3: TGTGCCAGCAGCTTTCGACTAGCGGCCTACAATGAGCAGTTCTTC.

The chain couples TRBV27 to TRBJ2-1, with D possibly matching TRBD2 (5 bases). The V gene lost 5 bases and the J gene lost 9 bases, with 20 bases spanning the gap. The CDR3 totals 15 residues. From germline, CDR1 is MNHEY and CDR2 SMNVEV (reference sequence). CDR3 region: CASSTRVLDVAEQFF. The CDR3 DNA sequence: TGTGCCAGCAGTACACGGGTACTAGACGTTGCTGAGCAGTTCTTC.

This chain connects TRBV5-6 to TRBJ2-5, with TRBD2 matching 9 bases. The J call could be wrong; TRBJ2-7 is a better fit for the DNA end. The CDR3 runs to 16 residues. The germline V gene encodes CDR1 SGHDT and CDR2 YYEEEE. The CDR3 is CASSSTRLADPPEQYF. In DNA form, the CDR3 reads TGTGCCAGCAGCTCGACCAGACTAGCGGACCCGCCCGAGCAGTACTTC.

This clone was seen just once. The chain carries TRBV18 and TRBJ1-1, with D possibly TRBD1 on 6 matching bases. CDR3 length: 14 amino acids. The germline V and J ends were trimmed by 3 bases and 0 bases, with 8 bases remaining between them. Germline V gene lookup returns CDR1 KGHSH and CDR2 LQKENI. The CDR3 protein is CASSPAGVNTEAFF. CDR3 DNA: TGTGCCAGCTCACCGGCAGGGGTGAACACTGAAGCTTTCTTT.

The chain links TRBV27 to TRBJ1-3, with D hard to call. Trimming left V 3 bases short and J 4 bases short, with 7 bases between. The CDR3 length is 13 residues. Germline V CDR1 and CDR2: MNHEY, SMNVEV (reference sequence). Here the CDR3 DNA reads TGTGCCAGCAGTTTTTCCAGCGGAAACACCATATATTTT. Residues: CASSFSSGNTIYF.

This CDR3 is CASRSGTNKYEQYF. DNA for the CDR3: TGCGCCAGCAGATCCGGGACCAACAAATACGAGCAGTACTTC. J is TRBJ2-7 and V is TRBV5-1; D could derive from TRBD1 or TRBD2 (5 bases each). The CDR3 consists of 14 residues. V was trimmed by 5 bases and J by 4 bases, leaving 16 bases between them. Germline V gene sequence: CDR1 SGHRS, CDR2 YFSETQ.

CDR3 DNA sequence: TGTGCCAGCAGCCAACAGGGGGCGGGGAGGCCCTACAATGAGCAGTTCTTC. Protein sequence: CASSQQGAGRPYNEQFF. The chain joins TRBV5-4 to TRBJ2-1; 9 positions match TRBD1. This CDR3 comprises 17 residues. V lost 4 bases to trimming and J lost 2 bases; unmatched junction nucleotides: 10. Per germline, CDR1 SGHNT and CDR2 YYREEE (reference sequence).

With respect to this clone: The sample holds other DNA sequences that translate to the same CDR3. This chain links TRBV6-6 with TRBJ2-7; possible D gene TRBD1, 6 bases. Deletions cut 5 bases from V and 3 bases from J, with 8 bases between. Germline CDR1 is MNHNY and CDR2 is SVGAGI (reference sequence). The CDR3 is 12 residues long. CDR3 DNA: TGTGCCAGCAGTCCAGGGGACTACGAGCAGTACTTC. This sequence encodes CASSPGDYEQYF.

This clone was detected a few times. The rearrangement links TRBV5-1 to TRBJ2-1; D is unresolved. Germline V lookup: CDR1 SGHRS, CDR2 YFSETQ. The V end lost 3 bases, the J end lost 9 bases, and 10 bases lay between the germline ends. This CDR3 comprises 12 residues. In DNA form, the CDR3 reads TGCGCCAGCAGCTGGGGTGGCTCTGAGCAGTTCTTC. Translation gives CASSWGGSEQFF. The complete variable domain, with remaining parts taken from reference TRBV5-1 and TRBJ2-1, reads KAGVTQTPRYLIKTRGQQVTLSCSPISGHRSVSWYQQTPGQGLQFLFEYFSETQRNKGNFPGRFSGRQFSNSRSEMNVSTLELGDSALYLCASSWGGSEQFFGPGTRLTVL.